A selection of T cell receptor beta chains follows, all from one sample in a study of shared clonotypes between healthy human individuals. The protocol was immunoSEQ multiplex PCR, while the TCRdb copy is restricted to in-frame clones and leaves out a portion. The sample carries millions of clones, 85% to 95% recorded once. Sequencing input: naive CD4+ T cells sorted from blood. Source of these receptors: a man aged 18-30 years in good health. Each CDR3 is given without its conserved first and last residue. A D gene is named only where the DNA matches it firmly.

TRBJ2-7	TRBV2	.	ASSSRSPLEQY
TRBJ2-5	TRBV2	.	ASRTDQETQY
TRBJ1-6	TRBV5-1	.	ASSLPREYNSPLH
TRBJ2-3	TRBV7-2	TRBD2	ASSFGSGNPDTQY
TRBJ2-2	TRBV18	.	ASSPWTVNTGELF
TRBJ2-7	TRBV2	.	ASSVGGNSYEQY
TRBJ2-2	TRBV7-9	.	ASSRTTGELF
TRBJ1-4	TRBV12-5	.	ASGLIRGTNEKLF
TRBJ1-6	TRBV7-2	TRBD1	ASSPRDSSYSPLH
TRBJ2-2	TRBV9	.	ASRANTGELF
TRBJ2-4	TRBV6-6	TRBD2	ASTPSSGTSNAIQY
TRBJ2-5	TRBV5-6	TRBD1	ASSLRDSQETQY
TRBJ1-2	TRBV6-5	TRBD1	ASKMDRVLSGYT
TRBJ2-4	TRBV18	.	ASSPPIAKNIQY
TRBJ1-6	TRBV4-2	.	ASSPDWGSLH
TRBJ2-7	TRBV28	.	ASSLQETRYEQY
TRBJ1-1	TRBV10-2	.	ASSESDWDILF
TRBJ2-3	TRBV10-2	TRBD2	ASRLVAGTDTQY
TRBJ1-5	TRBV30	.	AFIQKGQGRNQPQH
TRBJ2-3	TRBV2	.	ASSTESSTDTQY
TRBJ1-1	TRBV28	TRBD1	ASSLGQGFMFAEAF
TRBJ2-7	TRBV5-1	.	ASSAGPGEQY
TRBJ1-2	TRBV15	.	ATSREWGRDEYT
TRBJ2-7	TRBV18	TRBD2	ASSPPRSPRLAGRYEQY
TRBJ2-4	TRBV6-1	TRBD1	ASSEMTGMTKNIQY
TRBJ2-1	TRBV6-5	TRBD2	ASSSLAGAAWF
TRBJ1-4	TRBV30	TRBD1	ALGQGSNEKLF
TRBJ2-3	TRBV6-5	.	ASSSGWGFTDTQY
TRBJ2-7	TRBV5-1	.	ASRVSSSYEQY
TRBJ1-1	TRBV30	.	AWTRTGNTEAF
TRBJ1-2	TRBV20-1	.	SAYLLGGYT
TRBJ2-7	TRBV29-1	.	SVEEERRGTRIHEQY
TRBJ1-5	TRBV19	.	ASSTTGRNQPQH
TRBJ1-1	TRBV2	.	ASSEPNTEAF
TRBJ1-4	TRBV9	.	ASSVSGVNEKLF
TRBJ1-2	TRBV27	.	ASSSLSEGYT
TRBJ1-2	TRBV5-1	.	ASSLGAGDGYT
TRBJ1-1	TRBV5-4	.	ASSFEGVRNTEAF